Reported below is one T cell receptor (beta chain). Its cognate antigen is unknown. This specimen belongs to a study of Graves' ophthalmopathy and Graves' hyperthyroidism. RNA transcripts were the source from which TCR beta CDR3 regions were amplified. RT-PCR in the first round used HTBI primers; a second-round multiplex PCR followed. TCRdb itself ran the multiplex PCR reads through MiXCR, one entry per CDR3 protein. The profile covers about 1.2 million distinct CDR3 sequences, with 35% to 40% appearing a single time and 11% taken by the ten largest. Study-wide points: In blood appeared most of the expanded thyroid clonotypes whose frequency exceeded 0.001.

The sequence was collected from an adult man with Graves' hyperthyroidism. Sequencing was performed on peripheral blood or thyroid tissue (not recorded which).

Written as DNA, the CDR3 is TGTGCCAGCAGTTTAATAGCGGGGAACACCGGGGAGCTGTTTTTT. The encoded protein is CASSLIAGNTGELFF. The V and J genes are TRBV27 and TRBJ2-2, with TRBD2 matching over 7 bases. Per germline, CDR1 MNHEY and CDR2 SMNVEV (reference sequence). V was pared by 2 bases and J by 1 base, with 1 base of the junction left unmatched. There are 15 residues in the CDR3.